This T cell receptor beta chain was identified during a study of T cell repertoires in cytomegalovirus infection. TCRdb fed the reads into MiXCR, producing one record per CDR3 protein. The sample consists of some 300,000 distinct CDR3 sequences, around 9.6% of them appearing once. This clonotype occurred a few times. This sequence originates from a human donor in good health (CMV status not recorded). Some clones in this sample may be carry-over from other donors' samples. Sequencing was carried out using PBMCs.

CDR3 DNA sequence: TGCAGTGCTAGATCGGGACAGGGTTACAATCAGCCCCAGCATTTT. Translating it yields CSARSGQGYNQPQHF. The chain recombines TRBV20-1 with TRBJ1-5; 9 bases align to TRBD1. After removal of 2 bases from V and 3 bases from J, the junction contained 5 bases not matched to a gene. This CDR3 is built from 15 residues. Germline V gene lookup returns CDR1 DFQATT and CDR2 SNEGSKA (reference sequence).